This T cell receptor beta chain was found in a study of cytomegalovirus exposure and HLA in healthy donors. Broader study findings: Several of the most significant clusters were apparently associated with common viral pathogens in a later analysis. Analyzed later, most CMV-associated TCR beta chains appeared HLA-restricted.

V was shortened by 5 bases and J by 8 bases, with 9 bases between the two germline ends. This CDR3 is built from 11 residues. The germline CDR1 and CDR2 sequences are MDHEN and SYDVKM. PCR was performed using 60 Vbeta and 13 Jbeta primers. The table came from immunoSEQ multiplex PCR; TCRdb's copy has only in-frame clones and leaves some out. The sample holds more than 85,000 clones, under 85% seen once. For this clone: The target antigen is unknown.

Source material: PBMCs. V gene TRBV28 combines with J gene TRBJ1-1; D remains unclear. This TCR was sampled from a man aged 40-49 years in good health and CMV-seronegative. The CDR3 bases are TGTGCCAGCAGTCTTCTGTTGGAAGCTTTCTTT. Its translation is CASSLLLEAFF.